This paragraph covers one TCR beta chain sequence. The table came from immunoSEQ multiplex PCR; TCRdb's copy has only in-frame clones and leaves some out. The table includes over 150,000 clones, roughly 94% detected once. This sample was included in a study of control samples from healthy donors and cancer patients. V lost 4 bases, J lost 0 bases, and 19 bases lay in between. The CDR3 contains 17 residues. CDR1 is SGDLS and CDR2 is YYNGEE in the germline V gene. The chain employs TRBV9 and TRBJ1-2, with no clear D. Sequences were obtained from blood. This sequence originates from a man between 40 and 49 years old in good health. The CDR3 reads CASSRLVTLETNYGYTF. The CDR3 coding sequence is TGTGCCAGCAGCCGTCTTGTGACGCTAGAAACTAACTATGGCTACACCTTC. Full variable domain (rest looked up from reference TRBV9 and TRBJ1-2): DSGVTQTPKHLITATGQRVTLRCSPRSGDLSVYWYQQSLDQGLQFLIQYYNGEERAKGNILERFSAQQFPDLHSELNLSSLELGDSALYFCASSRLVTLETNYGYTFGSGTRLTVV.